This entry concerns a single TCR beta chain. The antigen remains unidentified. The CDR3 has 14 amino acids. Trimming removed 3 bases at V and 4 bases at J, with 13 bases between. CDR1 is GTSNPN, CDR2 SVGIG, per germline (reference sequence). Treatment in this sample: some 20 received Ad26.COV2.S at low or high dose, single or two shots; several received placebo; per-sample allocation not given. Specimens were obtained on day 63 following the first vaccine or placebo injection. This entry belongs to a study of Ad26.COV2.S vaccination and SARS-CoV-2 variants. Study-wide background: Administration of Ad26.COV2.S was intramuscular, either once or twice 56 days apart. Study findings and constraints: Higher spike-specific TCR breadth was found in vaccine recipients than in placebo recipients.

Using immunoSEQ multiplex PCR, the repertoire was profiled, and TCRdb retains in-frame clones only, with some absent. The sample records around 450,000 clones, around 90% being singletons. The sequence was obtained from a person aged 18-65 years who received the Ad26.COV2.S COVID-19 vaccine or a placebo. Sequenced here: peripheral blood, sampled in a trial of Ad26.COV2.S vaccine versus placebo. The V and J genes are TRBV30 and TRBJ1-5; tentatively, D is TRBD1 (5 bases). The CDR3 region is CAWRGGTVNQPQHF. In DNA, the CDR3 is TGTGCCTGGAGGGGCGGGACGGTGAATCAGCCCCAGCATTTT.